This T cell receptor (beta chain) is from a study of cytomegalovirus exposure and HLA in healthy donors. At the level of the study: About 83 million unique TCRs from HLA-typed donors made up an early data release. There were more than 350 genotyped donors. Of these, 75% to 85% fell in the genetic ancestry cluster associated with self-reported Caucasian donors.

The primer mix had 60 Vbeta and 13 Jbeta primers. Only in-frame clones appear in the TCRdb table, and some are missing; sequencing was by immunoSEQ multiplex PCR. The table includes under 130,000 clones, around 85% detected once. The CDR3 has 16 residues. Trimming at V came to 4 bases and at J to 1 base, leaving 8 bases not matched to a gene. CDR1 and CDR2 (germline): MNHEY, SVGAGI. The TCR was taken from a man under 40 in good health and CMV-seropositive. The rearrangement links TRBV6-5 to TRBJ1-2; TRBD1 matches at 8 bases. The specimen was PBMCs. The CDR3 reads CASSSRPTGVNYGYTF. CDR3 DNA: TGTGCCAGCAGTTCCCGCCCGACAGGGGTTAACTATGGCTACACCTTC.